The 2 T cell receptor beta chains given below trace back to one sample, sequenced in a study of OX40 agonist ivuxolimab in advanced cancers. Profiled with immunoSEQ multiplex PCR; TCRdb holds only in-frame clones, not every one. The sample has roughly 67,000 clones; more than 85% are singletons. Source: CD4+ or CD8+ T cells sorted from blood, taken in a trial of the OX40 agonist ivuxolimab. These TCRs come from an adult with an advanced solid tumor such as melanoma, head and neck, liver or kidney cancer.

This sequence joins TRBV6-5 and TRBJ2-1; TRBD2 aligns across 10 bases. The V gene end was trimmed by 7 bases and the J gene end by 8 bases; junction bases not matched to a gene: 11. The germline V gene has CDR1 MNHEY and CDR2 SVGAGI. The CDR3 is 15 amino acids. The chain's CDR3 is CASKAGTSVSDEQFF. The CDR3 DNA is TGTGCCAGCAAAGCGGGGACTAGCGTATCCGATGAGCAGTTCTTC.

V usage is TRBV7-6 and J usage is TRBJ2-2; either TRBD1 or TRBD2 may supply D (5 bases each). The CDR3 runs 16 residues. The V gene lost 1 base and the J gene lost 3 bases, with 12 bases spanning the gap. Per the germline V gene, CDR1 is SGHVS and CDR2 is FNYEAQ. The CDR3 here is CASSLEAGRDTGELFF. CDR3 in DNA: TGTGCCAGCAGCTTAGAAGCAGGGAGAGACACCGGGGAGCTGTTTTTT.